These 15 T cell receptor beta chains share one sample of origin, sequenced in a study of T cells in Graves' hyperthyroidism and ophthalmopathy. RNA transcripts gave rise to amplified TCR beta CDR3 regions. The TCR CDR3 first-round RT-PCR relied on the HTBI primer set. Each CDR3 protein gets one entry after TCRdb re-called the multiplex PCR reads with MiXCR. Among about 640,000 distinct CDR3 sequences listed, approximately 42% were seen once. The sample was peripheral blood or thyroid tissue (not recorded which). These receptors were collected from an adult man with Graves' disease, either hyperthyroidism or ophthalmopathy (not recorded which).

In the case of this clonotype: This may be a read error, as it is one base from a much larger clone. CDR3 sequence reads: CASNEPTWSVQPQHF. Written as DNA, the CDR3 is TGCGCCAGCAATGAGCCAACCTGGAGCGTTCAGCCCCAGCATTTT. The chain is built from TRBV10-2 and TRBJ1-5; no definite D call. The germline V gene has CDR1 WSHSY and CDR2 SAAADI. This CDR3 contains 15 residues.

This clonotype was picked up a small number of times. The chain has TRBV20-1 and TRBJ1-4; D is undetermined. The CDR3 covers 14 residues. V was cut by 1 base and J by 3 bases, with 9 bases left in between. Germline V lookup: CDR1 DFQATT, CDR2 SNEGSKA (reference sequence). CDR3 DNA sequence: TGCAGTGCTAGAGGGTCTCAAGCTAATGAAAAACTGTTTTTT. Translation: CSARGSQANEKLFF.

Ten or more counts support this clonotype. The rearrangement links TRBV7-8 to TRBJ1-1; possibly TRBD1 for D (5 bases). V gave up 4 bases and J gave up 2 bases, with 11 bases separating them. The CDR3 spans 14 residues. From germline, CDR1 is SGHVS and CDR2 FQNEAQ. The CDR3 DNA reads TGTGCCAGCAGCTCCACGACAGCCAACACTGAAGCTTTCTTT. It specifies CASSSTTANTEAFF.

In this sample, this clonotype turned up many times. The chain couples TRBV20-1 to TRBJ2-6; D uncertain. V was trimmed by 0 bases and J by 0 bases, leaving 3 bases between them. Per the germline V gene, CDR1 is DFQATT and CDR2 is SNEGSKA (reference sequence). The CDR3 contains 14 residues. The CDR3 DNA sequence: TGCAGTGCTAGAGATCCCTCTGGGGCCAACGTCCTGACTTTC. It codes for CSARDPSGANVLTF.

The chain uses TRBV20-1 and TRBJ1-6; tentative D call: TRBD1 (5 bases). CDR3 length equals 12 residues. Germline assignment: CDR1 DFQATT and CDR2 SNEGSKA (reference sequence). Trimming removed 7 bases at V and 5 bases at J, with 9 bases between. DNA of the CDR3: TGCAGTGTGGGACGGGATAATTCACCCCTCCACTTT. Its protein is CSVGRDNSPLHF.

This clonotype was counted between two and nine times. The CDR3 sequence: CASSSTDTEAFF. Written as DNA, the CDR3 is TGTGCCAGCAGTTCGACAGACACTGAAGCTTTCTTT. The chain uses TRBV6-5 and TRBJ1-1; weak D call: TRBD1 (5 bases). Trimming pared 4 bases from V and 3 bases from J, leaving 6 bases between. Germline V CDR1 and CDR2: MNHEY, SVGAGI. There are 12 residues in the CDR3.

With respect to this clonotype: A read error is possible here, since a much larger clone lies one base away. This chain links TRBV2 with TRBJ2-2; tentative D call: TRBD2 (5 bases). The CDR3 runs to 13 residues. Looked up from germline, CDR1 is SNHLY and CDR2 is FYNNEI. CDR3 sequence reads: CASRTPNTGELLF. CDR3 sequence (DNA): TGTGCCAGCAGGACACCGAACACCGGGGAGCTGCTTTTT.

This clonotype was recorded at least ten times. The chain combines TRBV7-9 with TRBJ1-2; 9 nucleotides align to TRBD1. The germline gives CDR1 SEHNR, CDR2 FQNEAQ (reference sequence). V lost 5 bases, J lost 8 bases, and 9 bases stayed unmatched. The CDR3 contains 14 residues. The CDR3 loop reads CASSPLGTGSGYTF. The CDR3 DNA is TGTGCCAGCAGCCCACTCGGGACAGGGTCCGGCTACACCTTC.

V and J are TRBV7-9 and TRBJ2-2, with D possibly being TRBD1 (5 bases). Trimming took off 4 bases at V and 1 base at J, with 10 bases between the two ends. The CDR3 extends over 15 amino acids. CDR1 and CDR2 (germline): SEHNR, FQNEAQ (reference sequence). The CDR3 loop reads CASSSGIMNTGELFF. The DNA of the CDR3 is TGTGCCAGCAGCTCAGGGATAATGAACACCGGGGAGCTGTTTTTT.

The table lists this clonotype with a few counts. The V gene is TRBV7-2, the J gene TRBJ1-2; D is ambiguous. V was pared by 5 bases and J by 4 bases, with 14 bases between. CDR3 length: 14 residues. CDR1 and CDR2 (germline): SGHTA, FQGNSA. Here the CDR3 reads CASSQDDGVYGYTF. CDR3 DNA: TGTGCCAGCAGCCAAGATGACGGGGTCTATGGCTACACCTTC.

This clonotype showed up many times. The chain carries TRBV9 and TRBJ1-6; D not resolved. The V end lost 2 bases, the J end lost 7 bases, and 10 bases lay between the germline ends. The CDR3 is made up of 14 amino acids. CDR1 is SGDLS, CDR2 YYNGEE, per germline. CDR3 sequence: CASSVFGVNSPLHF. CDR3 nucleotides: TGTGCCAGCAGCGTCTTCGGGGTAAATTCACCCCTCCACTTT.

This clonotype was seen only a few times. The V and J genes are TRBV4-1 and TRBJ1-2; tentative D call: TRBD1 (6 bases). The CDR3 is made up of 14 amino acids. The V gene lost 2 bases and the J gene lost 2 bases, with 9 bases spanning the gap. Germline CDR1 MGHRA, CDR2 YSYEKL. CDR3 sequence (DNA): TGCGCCAGCAGCCAACGGACAGCCAACTATGGCTACACCTTC. It translates to CASSQRTANYGYTF.

This rearrangement joins TRBV25-1 to TRBJ2-5, with D unresolved. CDR3 size: 11 residues. With 8 bases removed from V and 3 bases from J, the gap between germline ends came to 7 bases. The germline V gene has CDR1 MGHDK and CDR2 SYGVNS. CDR3 DNA: TGTGCCAGCGGCCCAAAAGAGACCCAGTACTTC. It encodes CASGPKETQYF.

There are a few counts of this clonotype. The rearrangement links TRBV6-5 to TRBJ2-5, with 9 bases aligning to TRBD1. This CDR3 has 18 amino acids. The V gene end was trimmed by 5 bases and the J gene end by 1 base; junction bases not matched to a gene: 14. In germline, CDR1 is MNHEY, CDR2 SVGAGI. The CDR3 DNA reads as TGTGCCAGCAGTAGGACAGGGGACCCTAGATACCGCCAAGAGACCCAGTACTTC. Its translation is CASSRTGDPRYRQETQYF.

Many counts were recorded for this clonotype. The V and J genes are TRBV2 and TRBJ1-2; D is unclear. The CDR3 sequence is 12 residues long. V was clipped by 6 bases and J by 6 bases, with 11 bases between them. Germline loops: CDR1 SNHLY, CDR2 FYNNEI. This CDR3 is CASRVFIDGYTF. The CDR3 region has the DNA TGTGCCAGCAGGGTGTTCATCGATGGCTACACCTTC.